This T cell receptor beta chain was captured in a study of cytomegalovirus exposure and HLA in healthy donors. The PCR was carried out with 60 Vbeta primers and 13 Jbeta primers. TCRdb's copy holds only in-frame clones and misses some; the assay was immunoSEQ multiplex PCR. The table has about 89,000 clones, around 76% seen once. Comment on this clone: As yet, its antigen is unknown.

This CDR3 comprises 18 residues. The germline V gene encodes CDR1 SGHRS and CDR2 YFSETQ. J gave up 4 bases and V 4 bases, and 12 bases lay outside the gene matches. Unrecorded immune exposure was likely among donors, who were nominally healthy when sampled. Study findings and constraints: There were a few CMV-associated chains whose specificity for CMV antigens was confirmed in vitro. Accurate prediction of most subjects' HLA-A and HLA-B alleles from TCR beta sequences was reported.

This receptor was taken from a man aged 25 to 45 in good health and CMV-seropositive. The rearrangement uses TRBV5-1 and TRBJ2-2; 11 bases are a match to TRBD2. The sample consisted of PBMCs. CDR3 nucleotide sequence: TGCGCCAGCAGCCAAGGGAAAACTAGCGGGGGCAGCACCGGGGAGCTGTTTTTT. This translates into CASSQGKTSGGSTGELFF. Full variable domain (remainder filled in from reference TRBV5-1 and TRBJ2-2): KAGVTQTPRYLIKTRGQQVTLSCSPISGHRSVSWYQQTPGQGLQFLFEYFSETQRNKGNFPGRFSGRQFSNSRSEMNVSTLELGDSALYLCASSQGKTSGGSTGELFFGEGSRLTVL.